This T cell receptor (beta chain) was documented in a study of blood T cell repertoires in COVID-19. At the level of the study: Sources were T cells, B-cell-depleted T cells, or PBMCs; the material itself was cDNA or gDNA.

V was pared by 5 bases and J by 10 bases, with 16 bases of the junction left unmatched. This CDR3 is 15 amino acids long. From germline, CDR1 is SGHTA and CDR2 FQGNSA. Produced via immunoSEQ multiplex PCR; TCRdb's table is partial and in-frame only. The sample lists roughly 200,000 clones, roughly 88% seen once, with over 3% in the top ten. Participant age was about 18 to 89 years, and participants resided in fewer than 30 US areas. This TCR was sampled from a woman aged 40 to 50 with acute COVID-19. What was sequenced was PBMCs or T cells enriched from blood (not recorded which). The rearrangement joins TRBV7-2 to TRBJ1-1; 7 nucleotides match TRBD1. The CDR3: CASSPGQDARFGAFF. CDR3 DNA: TGTGCCAGCAGCCCTGGACAGGACGCCCGGTTCGGAGCTTTCTTT. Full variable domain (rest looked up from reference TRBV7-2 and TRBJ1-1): GAGVSQSPSNKVTEKGKDVELRCDPISGHTALYWYRQSLGQGLEFLIYFQGNSAPDKSGLPSDRFSAERTGGSVSTLTIQRTQQEDSAVYLCASSPGQDARFGAFFGQGTRLTVV.